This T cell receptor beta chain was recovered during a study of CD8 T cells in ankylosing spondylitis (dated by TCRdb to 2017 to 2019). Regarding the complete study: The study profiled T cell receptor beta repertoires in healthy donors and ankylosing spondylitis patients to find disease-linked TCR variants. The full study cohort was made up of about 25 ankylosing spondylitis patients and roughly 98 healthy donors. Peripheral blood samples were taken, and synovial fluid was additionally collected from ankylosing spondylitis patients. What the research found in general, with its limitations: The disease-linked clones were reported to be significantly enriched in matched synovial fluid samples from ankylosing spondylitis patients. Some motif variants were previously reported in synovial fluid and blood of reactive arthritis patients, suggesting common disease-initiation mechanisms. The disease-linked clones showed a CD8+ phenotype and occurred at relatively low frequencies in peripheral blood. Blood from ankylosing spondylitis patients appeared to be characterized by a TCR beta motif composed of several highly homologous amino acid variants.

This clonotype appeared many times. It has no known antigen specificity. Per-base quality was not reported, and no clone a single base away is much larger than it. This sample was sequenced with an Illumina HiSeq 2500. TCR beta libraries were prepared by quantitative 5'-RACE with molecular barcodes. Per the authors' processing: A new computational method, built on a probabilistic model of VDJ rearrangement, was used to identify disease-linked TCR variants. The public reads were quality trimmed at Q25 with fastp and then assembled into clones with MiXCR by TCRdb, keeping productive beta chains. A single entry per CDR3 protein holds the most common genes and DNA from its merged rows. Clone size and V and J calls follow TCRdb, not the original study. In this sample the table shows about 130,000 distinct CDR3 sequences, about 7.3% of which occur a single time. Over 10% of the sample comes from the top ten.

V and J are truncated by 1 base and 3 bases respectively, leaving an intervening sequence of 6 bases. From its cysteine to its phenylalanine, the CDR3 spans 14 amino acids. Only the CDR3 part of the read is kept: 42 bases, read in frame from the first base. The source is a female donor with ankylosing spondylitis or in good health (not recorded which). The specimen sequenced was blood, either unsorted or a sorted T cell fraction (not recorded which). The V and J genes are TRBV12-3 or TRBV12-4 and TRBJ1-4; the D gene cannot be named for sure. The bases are TGTGCCAGCAGTTTAGGACAAGCTAATGAAAAACTGTTTTTT. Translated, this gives CASSLGQANEKLFF.